This T cell receptor beta chain originates from a study of somatic mutations in cytotoxic T cells in rheumatoid arthritis (dated by TCRdb to about 2017). In the study overall: Peripheral blood (approximately 27 ml EDTA) was collected from patients immediately after diagnosis and before any treatment began. Some V beta antibody-stained T-cell populations were flow-sorted on a FACSAria II or Sony SH800 at nearly 100% purity, and sorted V beta1+ cells also underwent TCRB sequencing. To characterize clonality, the study used TCRB deep sequencing while asking whether somatic mutations are carried by expanded CD8+ T-cell clones in newly diagnosed, untreated rheumatoid arthritis. The median ages of the patient and control groups were essentially identical. For 65 to 70 rheumatoid arthritis patients and 20 healthy controls, TCRB deep sequencing was carried out. Findings and caveats that apply to the study as a whole: In patients, CD8+ clonality rose with age (Spearman r ≈ 0.49), which was not the case in healthy controls. The slight underrepresentation of TRBV07 in patients was not corrected for multiple comparisons. CD8+ T-cell clonality in rheumatoid arthritis patients was not significantly different from that in age-matched healthy controls. In about an eighth of the roughly 65 patients, more than 20% of CD8+ cells belonged to the largest CD8+ clone, while several identical CD8+ TCRB sequences were shared between blood and synovial fluid. The antigen targets of the expanded CD8+ clones were unknown, and absence from virus-specific databases did not rule out viral specificity.

Genomic DNA underwent TCRB CDR3 sequencing using the immunoSEQ assay. From the authors' description of their analysis: Published virus-specific TCRB sequences were compared with patient CD8+ clones larger than 1%, and only a few matches were found. Analyses were restricted to productive TCRB rearrangements. A clone was defined by a unique TCRB CDR3 sequence, and clonality was computed as a productive clonality index based on Shannon entropy. Repertoire overlap between two samples was calculated from the template counts of each clone relative to total templates per sample. Flow cytometry-measured V-gene usage correlated with V-gene usage from TCRB sequencing, with a Spearman r of approximately 0.66. Entries here come from immuneACCESS through TCRdb and include only in-frame sequences with V and J called. Some clones fail to appear in such tables; in the studies checked, an unresolved V gene covers under half of the shortfall, and the cause of the remainder is unknown. V, J and clone size are taken as reported in that table, and D and trimming were inferred from the DNA itself. Here the sample has about 29,000 clones; around 87% occur a single time. Approximately 9.4% of the sample comes from the top ten.

A word on this clone: Its target antigen remains unknown. No base quality values were provided; no much bigger clone lies one nucleotide off.

CD4+ and CD8+ cells were isolated by positive magnetic bead selection on an AutoMACS, and purity was checked by flow cytometry. Clonal expansions were first screened by flow cytometry with a TCR V beta antibody panel, then characterized by TCRB deep sequencing of sorted CD8+ fractions. Ficoll-Paque PLUS density gradient separation was used to isolate peripheral blood mononuclear cells. DNA was extracted from CD4-enriched, CD8-enriched or PBMC samples with Nucleospin Tissue or Tissue XS kits and quantified with a Qubit 2.0 fluorometer. According to the germline V gene, CDR1 reads SGHVS and CDR2 reads FQNEAQ. V is shortened by 2 bases, J by 7 bases, and the region joining them spans 3 bases. The CDR3 has 11 amino acids, counting the end cysteine and phenylalanine. Here the CDR3 DNA is all that survives: 33 bases in frame from base 1.

Sequenced sample: CD8+ T cells sorted from blood. This chain joins TRBV7-8 to TRBJ2-1, with the D gene call left open. This sequence was found in an adult with rheumatoid arthritis. The DNA sequence is TGTGCCAGCAGCTTACCAAATGAGCAGTTCTTC. This is translated as CASSLPNEQFF.